This T cell receptor beta chain was identified in a study of OX40 agonist ivuxolimab in advanced cancers. Study-level background: Of the participants, around 39% had some prior anti-PD-1, anti-PD-L1 or anti-CTLA-4 therapy, which was allowed. One hepatocellular carcinoma and a couple of cutaneous melanoma patients partially responded.

CDR3 length equals 13 residues. Between the trimmed V and J ends, which lost 5 bases and 7 bases, there was a span of 11 bases. Germline V gives CDR1 SGHTA, CDR2 FQGNSA. The table came from immunoSEQ multiplex PCR; TCRdb's copy has only in-frame clones and leaves some out. The sample shows more than 60,000 clones, roughly 80% of them seen only once. This clone was detected once. The receptor's source is an adult with an advanced solid tumor such as melanoma, head and neck, liver or kidney cancer. The sequences come from CD4+ or CD8+ T cells sorted from blood, collected in a trial of the OX40 agonist ivuxolimab. V and J are TRBV7-2 and TRBJ2-2; D call uncertain. The CDR3 region has the DNA TGTGCCAGCAGCCCCGCTTTGAGCGGGGAGCTGTTTTTT. Protein sequence: CASSPALSGELFF.